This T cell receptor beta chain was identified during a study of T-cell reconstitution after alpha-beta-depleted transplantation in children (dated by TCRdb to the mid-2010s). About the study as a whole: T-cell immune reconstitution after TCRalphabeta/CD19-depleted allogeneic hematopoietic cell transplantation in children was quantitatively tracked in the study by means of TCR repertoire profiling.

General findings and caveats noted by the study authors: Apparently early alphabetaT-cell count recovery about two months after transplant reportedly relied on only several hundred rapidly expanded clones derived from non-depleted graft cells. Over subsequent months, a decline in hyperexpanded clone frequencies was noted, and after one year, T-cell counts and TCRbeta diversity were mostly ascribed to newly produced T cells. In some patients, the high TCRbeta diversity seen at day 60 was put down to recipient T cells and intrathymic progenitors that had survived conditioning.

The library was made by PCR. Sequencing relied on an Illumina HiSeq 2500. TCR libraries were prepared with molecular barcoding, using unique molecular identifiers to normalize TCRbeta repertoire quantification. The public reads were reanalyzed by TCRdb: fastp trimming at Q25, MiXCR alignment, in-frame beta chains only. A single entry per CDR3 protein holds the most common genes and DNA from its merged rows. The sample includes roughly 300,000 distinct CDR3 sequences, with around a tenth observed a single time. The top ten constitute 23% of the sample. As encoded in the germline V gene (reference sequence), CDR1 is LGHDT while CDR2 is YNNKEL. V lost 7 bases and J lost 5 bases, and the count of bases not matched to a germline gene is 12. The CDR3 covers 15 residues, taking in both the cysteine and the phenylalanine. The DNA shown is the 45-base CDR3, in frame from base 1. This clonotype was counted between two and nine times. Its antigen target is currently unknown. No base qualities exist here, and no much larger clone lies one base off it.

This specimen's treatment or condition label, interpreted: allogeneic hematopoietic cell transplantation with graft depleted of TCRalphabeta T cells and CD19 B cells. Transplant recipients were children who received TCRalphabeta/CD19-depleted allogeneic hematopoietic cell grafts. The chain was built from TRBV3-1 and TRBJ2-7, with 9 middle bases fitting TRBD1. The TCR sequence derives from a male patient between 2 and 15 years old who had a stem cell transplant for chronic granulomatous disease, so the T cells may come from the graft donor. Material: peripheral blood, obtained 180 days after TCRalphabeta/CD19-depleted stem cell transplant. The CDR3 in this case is CASTTRDRVFDEQYF. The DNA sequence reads TGTGCCAGCACCACCCGGGACAGGGTCTTTGACGAGCAGTACTTC.